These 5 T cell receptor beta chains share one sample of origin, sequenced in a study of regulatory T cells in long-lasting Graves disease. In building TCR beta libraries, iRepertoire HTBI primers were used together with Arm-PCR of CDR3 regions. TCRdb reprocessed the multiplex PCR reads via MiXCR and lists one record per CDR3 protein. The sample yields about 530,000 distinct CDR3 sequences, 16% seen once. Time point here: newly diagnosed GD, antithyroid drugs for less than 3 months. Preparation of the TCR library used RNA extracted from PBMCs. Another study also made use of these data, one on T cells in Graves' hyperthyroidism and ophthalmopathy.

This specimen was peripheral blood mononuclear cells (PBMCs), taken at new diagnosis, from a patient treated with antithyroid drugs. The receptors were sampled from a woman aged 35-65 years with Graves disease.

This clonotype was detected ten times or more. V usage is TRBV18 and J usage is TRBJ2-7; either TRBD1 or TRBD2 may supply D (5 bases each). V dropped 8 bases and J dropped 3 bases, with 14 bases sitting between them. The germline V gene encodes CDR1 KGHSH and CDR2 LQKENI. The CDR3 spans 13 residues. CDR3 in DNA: TGTGCCAGCAGCCCCCGGGACGGCTACGAGCAGTACTTC. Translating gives CASSPRDGYEQYF.

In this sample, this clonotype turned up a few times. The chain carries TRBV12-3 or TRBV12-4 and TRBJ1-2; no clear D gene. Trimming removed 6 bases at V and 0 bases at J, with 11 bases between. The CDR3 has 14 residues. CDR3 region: CASRPGVANYGYTF. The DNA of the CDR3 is TGTGCCAGCAGACCAGGAGTAGCTAACTATGGCTACACCTTC.

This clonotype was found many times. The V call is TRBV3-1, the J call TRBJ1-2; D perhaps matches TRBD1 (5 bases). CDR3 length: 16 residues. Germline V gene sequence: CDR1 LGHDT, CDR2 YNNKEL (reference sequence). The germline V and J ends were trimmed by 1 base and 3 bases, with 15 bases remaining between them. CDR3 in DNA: TGTGCCAGCAGCCAAGTCGGTCAGGGCTATGACTATGGCTACACCTTC. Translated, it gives CASSQVGQGYDYGYTF.

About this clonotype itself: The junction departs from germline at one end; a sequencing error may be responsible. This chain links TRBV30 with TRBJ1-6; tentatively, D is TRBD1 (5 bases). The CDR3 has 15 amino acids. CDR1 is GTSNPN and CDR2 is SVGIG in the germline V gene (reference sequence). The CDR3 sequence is CAWSARDGHNPPLHF. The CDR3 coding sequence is TGTGCCTGGAGTGCTAGGGACGGACATAATCCACCCCTCCACTTT. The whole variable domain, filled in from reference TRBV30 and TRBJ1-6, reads SQTIHQWPATLVQPVGSPLSLECTVEGTSNPNLYWYRQAAGRGLQLLFYSVGIGQISSEVPQNLSASRPQDRQFILSSKKLLLSDSGFYLCAWSARDGHNPPLHFGNGTRLTVT.

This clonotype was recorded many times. The CDR3 region has the DNA TGTGCCAGCAGTGTTGTGACAGGGGGACTAGGCTATGGCTACACCTTC. Protein product: CASSVVTGGLGYGYTF. This chain uses TRBV2 with TRBJ1-2, with 9 positions matching TRBD1. V was pared by 4 bases and J by 4 bases, with 10 bases of the junction left unmatched. This CDR3 spans 16 amino acids. Germline V gene data show CDR1 as SNHLY and CDR2 as FYNNEI.